This T cell receptor beta chain originates from a study of shared clonotypes between healthy human individuals. Produced via immunoSEQ multiplex PCR; TCRdb's table is partial and in-frame only. The table records millions of clones, approximately 94% of them present only once. Naive-designated CD8 cells lacked CD45RO, were positively enriched for CCR7, and omitted terminally differentiated effector memory CD45RA+ cells. The V gene lost 1 base and the J gene lost 4 bases, with 13 bases spanning the gap. Germline-derived CDR1 and CDR2 are SGHRS and YFSETQ. CDR3 size: 15 residues. This clonotype originated in a man between 18 and 35 years old in good health. The chain combines TRBV5-1 with TRBJ2-3; D possibly corresponds to TRBD1 (6 bases). The sequencing sample was made of naive CD8+ T cells sorted from blood. In DNA form, the CDR3 reads TGCGCCAGCAGCTTGATTGGGGGCTTGGCAGATACGCAGTATTTT. As protein: CASSLIGGLADTQYF.